The 29 T cell receptor beta chains below come from one sample, sequenced in a study of T cells in Graves' hyperthyroidism and ophthalmopathy. Amplified regions were TCR beta CDR3 sequences from RNA transcripts. TCR CDR3 underwent first-round RT-PCR with the HTBI primer set. TCRdb independently ran MiXCR on the multiplex PCR reads; one entry per CDR3 protein. The profile shows 480,000 or so distinct CDR3 sequences, around 43% of them singletons. Material for sequencing was peripheral blood or thyroid tissue (not recorded which). Every receptor here comes from an adult woman with Graves' disease, either hyperthyroidism or ophthalmopathy (not recorded which).

This clonotype was counted many times. This rearrangement joins TRBV29-1 to TRBJ2-7; 8 bases are a match to TRBD1. From germline, CDR1 is SQVTM and CDR2 ANQGSEA. V trimming: 6 bases; J trimming: 7 bases; junction bases outside the gene matches: 11. The CDR3 covers 13 residues. The DNA of the CDR3 is TGCAGCGTCAAAGGACAGGGCTCTGAGGAGCAGTACTTC. As protein: CSVKGQGSEEQYF.

This rearrangement joins TRBV7-2 to TRBJ2-6; D may match TRBD1 or TRBD2 (5 bases each). The length of the CDR3 is 15 residues. CDR1 is SGHTA, CDR2 FQGNSA, per germline. Deletions cut 8 bases from V and 0 bases from J, with 11 bases between. The CDR3 is CASGGPPSGANVLTF. Here the CDR3 DNA reads TGTGCCAGCGGGGGACCGCCCTCTGGGGCCAACGTCCTGACTTTC.

The rearrangement joins TRBV6-1 to TRBJ2-7, with 9 bases identical to TRBD1. The CDR3 has 15 residues. After removal of 5 bases from V and 3 bases from J, the junction contained 8 bases not matched to a gene. Germline assignment: CDR1 MNHNS and CDR2 SASEGT. The DNA for the CDR3 is TGTGCCAGCAGTTACCGCGACAGGGGGGGCTACGAGCAGTACTTC. Translation: CASSYRDRGGYEQYF.

This clonotype was recorded a few times. This chain uses TRBV5-1 with TRBJ2-7; D remains ambiguous. V shed 1 base and J shed 0 bases, with 11 bases lying between them. The germline V gene has CDR1 SGHRS and CDR2 YFSETQ. The CDR3 consists of 15 residues. The CDR3 is CASSLYAGVSYEQYF. For the CDR3, the DNA is TGCGCCAGCAGCTTGTACGCAGGTGTCTCCTACGAGCAGTACTTC. The full variable domain, with the rest looked up from reference TRBV5-1 and TRBJ2-7, is KAGVTQTPRYLIKTRGQQVTLSCSPISGHRSVSWYQQTPGQGLQFLFEYFSETQRNKGNFPGRFSGRQFSNSRSEMNVSTLELGDSALYLCASSLYAGVSYEQYFGPGTRLTVT.

This clonotype showed up many times. V is TRBV20-1 and J is TRBJ1-1, with TRBD1 matching over 10 bases. Germline V lookup: CDR1 DFQATT, CDR2 SNEGSKA (reference sequence). Unmatched junction bases numbered 7, after V lost 3 bases and J lost 3 bases. CDR3 length: 15 amino acids. CDR3: CSASRAGTGDTEAFF. CDR3 in DNA: TGCAGTGCTAGCAGAGCCGGGACAGGGGACACTGAAGCTTTCTTT.

The rearrangement joins TRBV5-1 to TRBJ2-3; tentatively, D is TRBD2 (5 bases). The CDR3 has 14 residues. V was pared by 1 base and J by 5 bases, with 11 bases between. Germline V gives CDR1 SGHRS, CDR2 YFSETQ. The CDR3 nucleotides read TGCGCCAGCAGCTTGAGCTCTGCGGGAGATACGCAGTATTTT. Its protein product is CASSLSSAGDTQYF.

This clonotype came up once. The junction departs from germline at one end; a sequencing error may be responsible. The rearrangement links TRBV10-2 to TRBJ2-7; no clear D gene. Germline V gene data show CDR1 as WSHSY and CDR2 as SAAADI. The CDR3 runs to 14 residues. CDR3: CASSYGSFPAEQHF. As DNA, the CDR3 is TGCGCCAGTTCCTACGGCTCTTTTCCTGCCGAGCAGCACTTC.

This chain links TRBV19 with TRBJ1-2; TRBD1 might be the D (6 bases). Trimming stripped 5 bases from V and 6 bases from J, with 19 bases between. The CDR3 is 15 residues long. Germline assignment: CDR1 LNHDA and CDR2 SQIVND (reference sequence). CDR3 residues: CASSVRGAEKDGYTF. Here the CDR3 DNA reads TGTGCCAGTAGTGTTAGGGGGGCAGAAAAAGATGGCTACACCTTC.

This clonotype was counted between two and nine times. The chain recombines TRBV28 with TRBJ1-2; D might be TRBD1 (6 bases). Trimming shortened V by 6 bases and J by 5 bases, and 13 bases separated the two germline ends. CDR1 is MDHEN, CDR2 SYDVKM, per germline. The CDR3 totals 13 residues. For the CDR3, the DNA is TGTGCCAGCAGGACCGGGACATTTTATGGCTACACCTTC. The encoded protein is CASRTGTFYGYTF.

This clonotype appeared many times. The chain uses TRBV4-3 and TRBJ1-1, with 9 bases lining up with TRBD1. The CDR3 has 15 amino acids. V was clipped by 1 base and J by 1 base; unmatched bases: 1. Germline V CDR1 and CDR2: LGHNA, YSLEER. DNA for the CDR3: TGCGCCAGCAGCCAAGTGGACAGGGGGAACACTGAAGCTTTCTTT. It yields the protein CASSQVDRGNTEAFF.

V is TRBV10-3 and J is TRBJ2-2; D perhaps matches TRBD1 (5 bases). The germline V gene has CDR1 ENHRY and CDR2 SYGVKD. CDR3 length equals 14 residues. V was trimmed by 3 bases and J by 1 base, leaving 6 bases between them. Here the CDR3 DNA reads TGTGCCATCAGTGAAGGGGTGAACACCGGGGAGCTGTTTTTT. This codes for CAISEGVNTGELFF.

This chain uses TRBV2 with TRBJ1-5; 8 positions match TRBD1. CDR1 is SNHLY, CDR2 FYNNEI, per germline. Unmatched junction bases numbered 8, after V lost 2 bases and J lost 11 bases. There are 14 residues in the CDR3. The CDR3 region is CASSETGGIKTQHF. CDR3 DNA sequence: TGTGCCAGCAGTGAAACAGGGGGGATAAAGACCCAGCATTTT.

This clonotype has a single count. The chain is built from TRBV29-1 and TRBJ1-1; the match to TRBD1 covers 7 bases. Per germline, CDR1 SQVTM and CDR2 ANQGSEA. After removal of 8 bases from V and 1 base from J, the junction contained 7 bases not matched to a gene. The CDR3 has 13 amino acids. CDR3 sequence: CSLGTVANTEAFF. Here the CDR3 DNA reads TGCAGCTTAGGGACAGTGGCGAACACTGAAGCTTTCTTT.

Many counts were recorded for this clonotype. The rearrangement joins TRBV5-1 to TRBJ1-2; 7 bases agree with TRBD1. Germline V gene lookup returns CDR1 SGHRS and CDR2 YFSETQ. The length of the CDR3 is 12 residues. J was trimmed by 8 bases and V by 4 bases; bases with no gene match: 5. The DNA for the CDR3 is TGCGCCAGCAGCCCCGACAGGGCCGGCTACACCTTC. Its translation is CASSPDRAGYTF.

This clonotype was seen ten or more times. V is TRBV7-3 and J is TRBJ2-5; possibly TRBD2 for D (6 bases). V was shortened by 5 bases and J by 5 bases, with 12 bases between the two germline ends. This CDR3 spans 13 amino acids. Germline assignment: CDR1 SGHTA and CDR2 FQGTGA. The CDR3 nucleotides read TGTGCCAGCAGCGAAGGGACTTGGGAGACCCAGTACTTC. It translates to CASSEGTWETQYF.

Points on this clonotype: This sequence may be a read error, since a much larger clone differs from it by one base. The chain carries TRBV19 and TRBJ2-7, with 8 bases identical to TRBD2. The CDR3 sequence is 14 residues long. The germline V gene encodes CDR1 LNHDA and CDR2 SQIVND (reference sequence). The CDR3 reads CASRSSGTAYERYF. The DNA of the CDR3 is TGTGCCAGTAGAAGTAGCGGGACCGCCTACGAGCGGTACTTC.

This clonotype was observed a few times. This sequence joins TRBV5-1 and TRBJ1-1; no reliable D call. Germline CDR1 reads SGHRS; CDR2 reads YFSETQ. This CDR3 region has 15 residues. V was cut by 0 bases and J by 1 base, with 10 bases left in between. CDR3 sequence (DNA): TGCGCCAGCAGCTTGGCCTTCCCGTCGAACACTGAAGCTTTCTTT. This gives the protein CASSLAFPSNTEAFF.

The chain combines TRBV25-1 with TRBJ1-5; TRBD1 matches 7 bases. CDR1 is MGHDK and CDR2 is SYGVNS in the germline V gene. Losses at the gene ends were 4 bases for V and 5 bases for J; bases not matched to a gene: 8. This CDR3 has 15 residues. CDR3 residues: CASSATGTAHQPQHF. The CDR3 DNA reads as TGTGCCAGCAGTGCTACCGGGACAGCCCATCAGCCCCAGCATTTT.

This clonotype was seen many times. The rearrangement links TRBV5-1 to TRBJ2-7; D is unclear. The CDR3 loop spans 11 amino acids. V lost 1 base and J lost 5, with 4 bases in between. The germline CDR1 and CDR2 sequences are SGHRS and YFSETQ. CDR3 bases: TGCGCCAGCAGCTTGCGGGACGAGCAGTACTTC. This codes for CASSLRDEQYF.

In the case of this clonotype: A read error may account for a junction end that differs from germline. The V call is TRBV20-1, the J call TRBJ2-7; 11 bases are shared with TRBD2. This CDR3 is 12 amino acids long. Germline V gene sequence: CDR1 DFQATT, CDR2 SNEGSKA (reference sequence). This CDR3 reads CSARDISSGRMF. CDR3 nucleotides: TGCAGTGCTAGAGATATCTCTAGCGGGAGGATGTTC.

This clonotype was detected once. V is TRBV9 and J is TRBJ2-2; no reliable D call. Looked up from germline, CDR1 is SGDLS and CDR2 is YYNGEE. The CDR3 contains 14 residues. The ends were cut back, 3 bases at V and 2 bases at J, with 8 bases in the middle. CDR3 residues: CASSDRYNTGELFF. The CDR3 region has the DNA TGTGCCAGCAGCGACCGATACAACACCGGGGAGCTGTTTTTT.

This clonotype appeared a single time. The germline gene is not matched at one end of the junction; a read error may be the cause. The V gene is TRBV7-9, the J gene TRBJ1-1; D uncertain. The germline gives CDR1 SEHNR, CDR2 FQNEAQ (reference sequence). CDR3 length: 11 residues. This CDR3 is CASRGKPEVFF. In DNA, the CDR3 is TGTGCCAGCCGAGGGAAACCTGAAGTTTTCTTT.

Comments on this clonotype: Since a much larger clone is just one base distant, this may be a read error. This chain uses TRBV29-1 with TRBJ1-1, with D unresolved. The germline gives CDR1 SQVTM, CDR2 ANQGSEA. CDR3 length: 11 residues. The CDR3 protein is CSVGKQIEVFF. DNA of the CDR3: TGCAGCGTCGGAAAACAGATTGAAGTTTTCTTT.

The chain couples TRBV2 to TRBJ1-6; D remains unclear. The CDR3 totals 13 residues. From germline, CDR1 is SNHLY and CDR2 FYNNEI. V was shortened by 3 bases and J by 13 bases, with 13 bases between the two germline ends. The CDR3 bases are TGTGCCAGCAGTGACATTCATTCGTTTCCCCTCCACTTT. Translating gives CASSDIHSFPLHF.

This sequence joins TRBV20-1 and TRBJ2-1, with D uncertain. Germline V gene data show CDR1 as DFQATT and CDR2 as SNEGSKA (reference sequence). Trimming took off 2 bases at V and 0 bases at J, with 8 bases between the two ends. This CDR3 has 14 residues. CDR3 nucleotide sequence: TGCAGTGCTAGACCGCAACGCTCCTACAATGAGCAGTTCTTC. Amino acid sequence: CSARPQRSYNEQFF.

The V call is TRBV7-8, the J call TRBJ1-2; D not resolved. V lost 6 bases and J 3 bases, leaving 14 bases between the germline ends. The V gene's germline CDR1 is SGHVS and CDR2 FQNEAQ. The length of the CDR3 is 14 residues. The CDR3 reads CASSKWRVDYGYTF. CDR3 coding DNA: TGTGCCAGCAGTAAATGGAGGGTAGACTATGGCTACACCTTC.

Many counts were recorded for this clonotype. The chain employs TRBV6-2 or TRBV6-3 and TRBJ2-5; a possible D gene is TRBD1 (7 bases). V lost 6 bases and J lost 5, with 22 bases in between. Germline values: CDR1 MNHEY, CDR2 SVGEGT. The CDR3 covers 16 residues. Here the CDR3 DNA reads TGTGCCAGCAGAGGAGGGGGCTTTTCCCGTGGGGAGACCCAGTACTTC. Amino acids: CASRGGGFSRGETQYF.

The V gene is TRBV10-2, the J gene TRBJ1-5, with 8 bases identical to TRBD1. Trimming removed 6 bases from V and 7 bases from J; junction bases left unmatched: 11. CDR3 length: 15 amino acids. Germline loops: CDR1 WSHSY, CDR2 SAAADI. The CDR3 is CASSFDRGPNQPQHF. In nucleotides, the CDR3 is TGCGCCAGCAGCTTCGACAGGGGACCGAACCAGCCCCAGCATTTT.

Turning to this clonotype: Possible read error: a much larger clone is one base away. The CDR3 end shows no conserved phenylalanine or tryptophan, and so a read error is likely. This chain connects TRBV19 to TRBJ2-7; 7 positions match TRBD1. The CDR3 has 15 amino acids. Germline V gives CDR1 LNHDA, CDR2 SQIVND (reference sequence). V lost 7 bases to trimming and J lost 2 bases; unmatched junction nucleotides: 11. This CDR3 is CASTRGSQGTYEQYL. The CDR3 coding sequence is TGTGCCAGTACCAGGGGGTCGCAGGGGACCTACGAGCAGTACCTC.